The sequence of this T cell receptor beta chain was determined in a study of control samples from healthy donors and cancer patients. Repertoires were generated with immunoSEQ multiplex PCR, while TCRdb's copy carries only in-frame clones and drops some. The sample has tens of thousands of clones; roughly 82% are singletons. This CDR3 is built from 13 residues. V lost 4 bases to trimming and J lost 4 bases, with 11 bases between them. Germline assignment: CDR1 KGHSH and CDR2 LQKENI. The rearrangement joins TRBV18 to TRBJ2-7; D may be TRBD1 (6 bases). The sequenced sample consisted of blood. This TCR was recovered from a man aged 45 to 65 in good health. The CDR3 nucleotides are TGTGCCAGCTCACAACAACAGGGTTACGAGCAGTACTTC. Translating gives CASSQQQGYEQYF.